The 11 T cell receptor beta chains below come from one sample, sequenced in a study of cytomegalovirus exposure and HLA in healthy donors. Primers for the PCR totalled 60 Vbeta and 13 Jbeta. This table comes from immunoSEQ multiplex PCR, and its TCRdb copy is limited to in-frame clones, with some not included. There are more than 90,000 clones in the sample; around three quarters occur only once, and around 4.9% lies in the top ten. Source material: PBMCs. The receptors were sampled from a man aged 50 or older in good health and CMV-seropositive.

Only a few counts were recorded for this clone. The sample has other DNA sequences that encode this CDR3 too. The gene calls are TRBV5-4 and TRBJ2-1; 10 bases are shared with TRBD1. The germline CDR1 and CDR2 sequences are SGHNT and YYREEE (reference sequence). V dropped 0 bases and J dropped 5; count of bases not matched to a gene: 5. The CDR3 covers 16 residues. The chain's CDR3 is CASSLGGTGAHNEQFF. CDR3 nucleotide sequence: TGTGCCAGCAGCTTGGGCGGGACAGGGGCTCACAATGAGCAGTTCTTC.

The V and J genes are TRBV19 and TRBJ2-5, with 7 bases identical to TRBD2. Gene TRBJ2-7 matches the end of the DNA better, so the J call may be wrong. The CDR3 runs to 13 residues. Germline loops: CDR1 LNHDA, CDR2 SQIVND (reference sequence). The CDR3 DNA sequence: TGTGCCAGTACCCGGGGGGAGGACTACGAGCAGTACTTC. It specifies CASTRGEDYEQYF.

This chain uses TRBV27 with TRBJ1-1; TRBD1 matches 8 bases. Trimming cost V 4 bases and J 5 bases; bases outside gene matches: 9. Germline CDR1 is MNHEY and CDR2 is SMNVEV (reference sequence). The CDR3 covers 15 residues. The CDR3: CASSSRQGFGTEAFF. CDR3 nucleotide sequence: TGTGCCAGCAGTTCCCGACAGGGGTTTGGGACTGAAGCTTTCTTT.

The chain employs TRBV5-1 and TRBJ2-1; D possibly corresponds to TRBD1 (6 bases). The ends were cut back, 7 bases at V and 6 bases at J, with 20 bases in the middle. CDR1 is SGHRS, CDR2 YFSETQ, per germline. The CDR3 is made up of 15 amino acids. The CDR3 DNA is TGCGCCAGCTCGGAGACAGGCGGCTCGGGCAATGAGCAGTTCTTC. Translation gives CASSETGGSGNEQFF. The full variable domain, with the rest looked up from reference TRBV5-1 and TRBJ2-1, is KAGVTQTPRYLIKTRGQQVTLSCSPISGHRSVSWYQQTPGQGLQFLFEYFSETQRNKGNFPGRFSGRQFSNSRSEMNVSTLELGDSALYLCASSETGGSGNEQFFGPGTRLTVL.

In its sample, this clone was seen once. V usage is TRBV6-1 and J usage is TRBJ1-2; D remains ambiguous. The germline gives CDR1 MNHNS, CDR2 SASEGT. The CDR3 length is 14 residues. Trimming pared 6 bases from V and 0 bases from J, leaving 11 bases between. In nucleotides, the CDR3 is TGTGCCAGCAGCCCAAGTCACTCTAACTATGGCTACACCTTC. Translation: CASSPSHSNYGYTF.

The gene calls are TRBV7-8 and TRBJ2-1; TRBD1 is a possible D gene (6 bases). The CDR3 consists of 16 residues. The V and J ends lost 5 bases and 1 base respectively, with 15 bases between them. Germline V gene lookup returns CDR1 SGHVS and CDR2 FQNEAQ. CDR3 region: CASSVRTANSYNEQFF. CDR3 DNA sequence: TGTGCCAGCAGCGTACGGACAGCCAATTCCTACAATGAGCAGTTCTTC.

This clone has just a few counts. The rearrangement links TRBV6-6 to TRBJ2-1, with TRBD1 as a possible D gene (6 bases). V gave up 8 bases and J gave up 2 bases, with 13 bases separating them. In germline, CDR1 is MNHNY, CDR2 SVGAGI (reference sequence). This CDR3 spans 14 amino acids. CDR3 nucleotide sequence: TGTGCCAGCGACCCTAAGGGGGCCTACAATGAGCAGTTCTTC. Amino acids: CASDPKGAYNEQFF.

The rearrangement joins TRBV7-6 to TRBJ2-1; 11 bases agree with TRBD2. Per germline, CDR1 SGHVS and CDR2 FNYEAQ. CDR3 size: 15 residues. V lost 5 bases to trimming and J lost 9 bases; unmatched junction nucleotides: 9. The DNA for the CDR3 is TGTGCCAGCAGCCTTAGCGGGGGGGCCAGAGTTGAGCAGTTCTTC. Residues: CASSLSGGARVEQFF.

The chain employs TRBV19 and TRBJ1-2; 9 bases agree with TRBD1. The CDR3 is 16 residues long. Germline CDR1 and CDR2: LNHDA and SQIVND (reference sequence). The junction had 8 bases not matched to a gene; V was cut back by 5 bases and J by 1 base. The CDR3 DNA reads as TGTGCCAGTAGTTCCTCGGACAGGGGCTTTAACTATGGCTACACCTTC. This gives the protein CASSSSDRGFNYGYTF. Variable domain in full (rest from reference TRBV19 and TRBJ1-2): DGGITQSPKYLFRKEGQNVTLSCEQNLNHDAMYWYRQDPGQGLRLIYYSQIVNDFQKGDIAEGYSVSREKKESFPLTVTSAQKNPTAFYLCASSSSDRGFNYGYTFGSGTRLTVV.

A word on this clone: This sequence may be a read error, since a much larger clone differs from it by one base. The rearrangement joins TRBV28 to TRBJ1-1; possibly TRBD1 for D (6 bases). Germline V CDR1 and CDR2: MDHEN, SYDVKM. This CDR3 is 13 amino acids long. V lost 6 bases to trimming and J lost 1 base, with 9 bases between them. The CDR3 coding sequence is TGTGCCAGCAGCCTACAGGGGAACACTGAAGCTTTCTTT. Translated: CASSLQGNTEAFF.

This chain joins TRBV5-1 and TRBJ2-5, with 12 bases lining up with TRBD2. Germline loops: CDR1 SGHRS, CDR2 YFSETQ. The CDR3 runs to 16 residues. Trimming took 5 bases from V and 5 from J; bases not matched to a gene: 10. The CDR3 spells CASSLAGGPSGETQYF. For the CDR3, the DNA is TGCGCCAGCAGTCTAGCGGGAGGGCCTTCGGGGGAGACCCAGTACTTC. The full variable domain, its missing parts supplied by reference TRBV5-1 and TRBJ2-5, is KAGVTQTPRYLIKTRGQQVTLSCSPISGHRSVSWYQQTPGQGLQFLFEYFSETQRNKGNFPGRFSGRQFSNSRSEMNVSTLELGDSALYLCASSLAGGPSGETQYFGPGTRLLVL.